Given below is one TCR beta chain in context. Its specificity is unknown. Compared with germline, one end of the junction differs, possibly owing to a read error. PCR primers comprised 60 Vbeta and 13 Jbeta primers. Method: immunoSEQ multiplex PCR; TCRdb's copy keeps in-frame clones and lacks some. The profile shows over 95,000 clones, around 80% of them singletons. These donors counted as nominally healthy when sampled, but unrecorded immune exposures were likely. The data are from a study of cytomegalovirus exposure and HLA in healthy donors. Findings and limits, study-wide: Per a prior analysis, the majority of TCR beta V segments were productive roughly 90% or roughly 30% of the time. A later look showed TCR association rates differing by HLA locus, highest for DRB1 and lowest for HLA-C.

This CDR3 is built from 15 residues. Germline values: CDR1 SEHNR, CDR2 FQNEAQ (reference sequence). The sequence was collected from a female donor in good health and CMV-seronegative. The chain has TRBV7-9 and TRBJ2-3; D may be TRBD2 (5 bases). The specimen sequenced was PBMCs. CDR3 protein: CASSTQTSSTDTQYF. The CDR3 DNA sequence: TGTGCCAGCAGCACGCAGACATCTAGCACCGATACGCAGTATTTT.